These 8 T cell receptor beta chains originate from one sample sequenced in a study of cytomegalovirus exposure and HLA in healthy donors. The PCR was carried out with 60 Vbeta primers and 13 Jbeta primers. Profiling relied on immunoSEQ multiplex PCR, and the TCRdb table lists in-frame clones only, not all of them. Of 90,000 to 120,000 clones listed, around 80% are singletons. Sample: PBMCs. The source is a woman between 40 and 50 years old in good health and CMV-seronegative.

The rearrangement links TRBV6-1 to TRBJ2-7; 7 positions match TRBD2. The CDR3 has 17 amino acids. The ends lost 0 bases at V and 2 bases at J; junction bases unmatched: 10. Per the germline V gene, CDR1 is MNHNS and CDR2 is SASEGT. The CDR3 nucleotides read TGTGCCAGCAGTGAAGCCCTATCAGCGGGGTACACCTACGAGCAGTACTTC. As protein: CASSEALSAGYTYEQYF.

J is TRBJ2-7 and V is TRBV19, with 13 positions matching TRBD2. This CDR3 contains 13 residues. Germline V gives CDR1 LNHDA, CDR2 SQIVND (reference sequence). The V gene end was trimmed by 3 bases and the J gene end by 7 bases; junction bases not matched to a gene: 0. The CDR3 sequence is CASSMGLAGEQYF. CDR3 sequence (DNA): TGTGCCAGTAGTATGGGACTAGCGGGAGAGCAGTACTTC.

The J gene is TRBJ2-5, the V gene TRBV18; D is unclear. The CDR3 has 15 residues. The germline gives CDR1 KGHSH, CDR2 LQKENI. Trimming shortened V by 1 base and J by 2 bases, and 11 bases separated the two germline ends. The CDR3 protein is CASSPQQTYQETQYF. The CDR3 DNA reads as TGTGCCAGCTCACCACAACAGACGTATCAAGAGACCCAGTACTTC.

The genes are TRBV18 and TRBJ1-5, with TRBD1 matching 7 bases. CDR1 and CDR2 from the germline V gene are KGHSH and LQKENI. There are 14 residues in the CDR3. With V trimmed by 4 bases and J by 7 bases, 7 bases remained unmatched. The CDR3 region is CASSRNRGQQPQHF. The DNA for the CDR3 is TGTGCCAGCTCACGCAACAGGGGTCAGCAGCCCCAGCATTTT.

This rearrangement joins TRBV21-1 to TRBJ2-3; the D segment call TRBD2 is taken from the table without a DNA check. TRBV21-1 is flagged as a pseudogene. The CDR3 spans 18 residues. CDR3 nucleotide sequence: TGTGCCAGCAGCAAAGAAAGTAGCGGGAGGGCCTGGGCAGATACGCAGTATTTT. Its translation: CASSKESSGRAWADTQYF.

The V gene is TRBV7-9, the J gene TRBJ2-1; D possibly corresponds to TRBD2 (5 bases). The CDR3 has 16 amino acids. The germline gives CDR1 SEHNR, CDR2 FQNEAQ (reference sequence). Trimming left V 4 bases short and J 5 bases short, with 18 bases between. CDR3 in amino acids: CASSSLARPVDNEQFF. In DNA, the CDR3 is TGTGCCAGCAGCTCCCTAGCCAGACCCGTGGACAATGAGCAGTTCTTC.

The V gene is TRBV6-5, the J gene TRBJ1-5; TRBD1 matches 8 bases. The trim removed 5 bases at V and 5 bases at J, leaving 5 bases unmatched. This CDR3 spans 14 amino acids. The germline V gene encodes CDR1 MNHEY and CDR2 SVGAGI. The CDR3, as DNA: TGTGCCAGCAGTCCCAGGGGGCCTGATCAGCCCCAGCATTTT. Its protein is CASSPRGPDQPQHF.

The gene calls are TRBV5-1 and TRBJ1-2; D is ambiguous. Germline CDR1 and CDR2: SGHRS and YFSETQ. The CDR3 consists of 12 residues. V was shortened by 1 base and J by 4 bases, with 5 bases between the two germline ends. CDR3: CASSLSSYGYTF. Here the CDR3 DNA reads TGCGCCAGCAGCTTGTCCTCCTATGGCTACACCTTC.